This T cell receptor (beta chain) was sequenced during a study of blood T cell repertoires in COVID-19. Study information: From the United States, Italy and Spain came samples of acute and convalescent COVID-19. PBMCs, B-cell-depleted T cells, or T cells provided the cDNA or gDNA that made up the material.

Per the study methods: Reference gene primer amplification in the assay estimated nucleated cell counts. TCRdb's copy holds only in-frame clones and misses some; the assay was immunoSEQ multiplex PCR. V and J calls and clone size follow that table, whereas D and trimming were derived from the DNA. This sample carries about 140,000 clones, around 83% of them seen once, and the ten largest clones take around 8.2%. CDR3 length: 13 amino acids. V shed 6 bases, J shed 5 bases, and the junction held 4 bases outside the gene matches. The germline V gene encodes CDR1 KGHSH and CDR2 LQKENI. Sequencing was done on a sample of peripheral blood. J is TRBJ2-7 and V is TRBV18; 10 bases fit TRBD1. The clonotype was recovered from a woman aged 55-70 years with acute or convalescent COVID-19. The CDR3 loop reads CASSTGGGDEQYF. CDR3 nucleotide sequence: TGTGCCAGCTCGACAGGGGGCGGGGACGAGCAGTACTTC.